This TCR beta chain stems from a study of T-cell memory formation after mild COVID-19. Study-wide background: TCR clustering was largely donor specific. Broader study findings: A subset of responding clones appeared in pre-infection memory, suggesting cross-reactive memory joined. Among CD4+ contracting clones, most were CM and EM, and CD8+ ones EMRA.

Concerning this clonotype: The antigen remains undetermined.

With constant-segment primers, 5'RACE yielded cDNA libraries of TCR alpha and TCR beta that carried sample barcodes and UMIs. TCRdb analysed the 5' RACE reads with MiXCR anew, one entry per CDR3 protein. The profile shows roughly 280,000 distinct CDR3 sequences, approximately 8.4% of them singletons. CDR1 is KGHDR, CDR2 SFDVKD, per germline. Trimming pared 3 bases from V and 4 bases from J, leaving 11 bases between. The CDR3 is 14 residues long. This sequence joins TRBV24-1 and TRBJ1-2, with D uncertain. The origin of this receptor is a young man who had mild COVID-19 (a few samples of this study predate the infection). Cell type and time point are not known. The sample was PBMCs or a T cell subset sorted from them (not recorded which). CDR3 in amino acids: CATSDQDFAYGYTF. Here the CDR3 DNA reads TGTGCCACCAGTGATCAGGACTTTGCCTATGGCTACACCTTC.